This T cell receptor (beta chain) is drawn from a study of OX40 agonist ivuxolimab in advanced cancers. Notes on the study in general: At 0.1 to 3.0 mg/kg and by week 6, clonal expansion occurred in CD4+ and CD8+ blood T cells. Undetermined was the antigen specificity of the expanded peripheral T cells.

On this clone itself: Its antigen is as yet unknown.

CDR1 SGHVS and CDR2 FNYEAQ come from the germline V gene. The CDR3 is made up of 17 amino acids. Trimming pared 5 bases from V and 1 base from J, leaving 20 bases between. The method was immunoSEQ multiplex PCR; TCRdb's version includes in-frame clones alone and lacks a portion of them. The sample consists of fewer than 85,000 clones, around 86% of them appearing once. The sample was CD4+ or CD8+ T cells sorted from blood, taken in a trial of the OX40 agonist ivuxolimab. This receptor was taken from an adult with an advanced solid tumor such as melanoma, head and neck, liver or kidney cancer. V and J are TRBV7-6 and TRBJ1-1; D possibly corresponds to TRBD1 (5 bases). For the CDR3, the DNA is TGTGCCAGCAGCCCAAATACACTACGGGGGACGAACACTGAAGCTTTCTTT. Protein product: CASSPNTLRGTNTEAFF.